The TCR beta chain described here comes from a study of blood T cell repertoires in COVID-19. Study information: T cells, B-cell-depleted T cells, or PBMCs supplied cDNA or gDNA.

CDR3 size: 15 residues. CDR1 is LGHNA and CDR2 is YNFKEQ in the germline V gene. V gave up 0 bases and J gave up 4 bases, with 10 bases separating them. Original processing notes: The assay estimated nucleated cells by amplifying reference gene primers. Assay used: immunoSEQ multiplex PCR; TCRdb lists only in-frame clones, some missing. V, J and clone size derive from that table, while D and trimming were established from the DNA sequence. The sample shows 180,000 or so clones, about 86% of them seen only once. V is TRBV4-2 and J is TRBJ1-3; D perhaps matches TRBD1 (5 bases). The receptor was derived from a man aged 55 to 69 with acute or convalescent COVID-19. Sequenced input: peripheral blood. CDR3 loop: CASSQEGTEGNTIYF. CDR3 coding DNA: TGTGCCAGCAGCCAAGAGGGGACTGAGGGAAACACCATATATTTT.